A few counts support the clone carrying this T cell receptor beta chain. Its antigen remains unidentified. The CDR3 covers 14 residues. Germline CDR1 and CDR2: LNHDA and SQIVND (reference sequence). The junction had 8 bases not matched to a gene; V was cut back by 5 bases and J by 4 bases. This specimen belongs to a study of blood T cells in healthy people across ages. General observations from the study: Strong correlation was found linking TCR beta diversity to naive T cell percentage. A conclusive naive versus antigen-experienced comparison was prevented by the unsorted PBMCs.

Together with a sample-barcoded 5' primer, a J-beta primer mix was included in a second PCR lasting about 7 to 11 cycles. From the 5' RACE reads, TCRdb called clonotypes with MiXCR, one entry per CDR3 protein. The sample shows some 1.5 million distinct CDR3 sequences, about 28% of them seen only once. Sequencing was performed on blood. The chain employs TRBV19 and TRBJ2-7; 7 bases line up with TRBD1. This clonotype was sampled from a woman aged 30 to 39 in good health. Here the CDR3 reads CASSSHRGEYEQYF. CDR3 sequence (DNA): TGTGCCAGTAGTTCCCACAGGGGAGAGTACGAGCAGTACTTC.